The next 9 T cell receptor beta chains were all read from a single sample in a study of blood T cell repertoires in COVID-19. Measured with immunoSEQ multiplex PCR; TCRdb has only the in-frame clones, and not every one. In the table there are 100,000 or so clones, roughly 83% of which are singletons. Sample: peripheral blood. The receptors originated from a woman aged 55-69 years with acute or convalescent COVID-19.

The gene calls are TRBV3-1 (or the pseudogene TRBV3-2) and TRBJ1-5, with a possible D match to TRBD1 (6 bases). Germline V gene data show CDR1 as LGHDT and CDR2 as YNNKEL (reference sequence). This CDR3 comprises 16 residues. The ends were cut back, 3 bases at V and 7 bases at J, with 19 bases in the middle. CDR3 protein: CASSQTPGTGRQPQHF. In nucleotides, the CDR3 is TGTGCCAGCAGCCAGACCCCGGGAACAGGGCGCCAGCCCCAGCATTTT.

The chain has TRBV3-1 (or the pseudogene TRBV3-2) and TRBJ1-6, with D possibly TRBD1 on 5 matching bases. Per germline, CDR1 LGHDT and CDR2 YNNKEL (reference sequence). Deletions cut 1 base from V and 6 bases from J, with 10 bases between. This CDR3 is 15 amino acids long. This chain's CDR3 is CASSQVTGGNSPLHF. The DNA for the CDR3 is TGTGCCAGCAGCCAAGTTACCGGGGGTAATTCACCCCTCCACTTT.

The rearrangement uses TRBV30 and TRBJ2-2, with TRBD2 as a possible D gene (6 bases). Germline loops: CDR1 GTSNPN, CDR2 SVGIG (reference sequence). The CDR3 has 13 amino acids. Trimming left V 1 base short and J 8 bases short, with 11 bases between. CDR3 region: CAWSARGNGELFF. For the CDR3, the DNA is TGTGCCTGGAGTGCCCGGGGGAATGGGGAGCTGTTTTTT.

V usage is TRBV30 and J usage is TRBJ2-5; TRBD2 agrees at 8 bases. J gave up 5 bases and V 0 bases, and 2 bases lay outside the gene matches. This CDR3 comprises 13 residues. The germline CDR1 and CDR2 sequences are GTSNPN and SVGIG (reference sequence). The CDR3 nucleotides are TGTGCCTGGAGTGTAACTAGCGGTGAGACCCAGTACTTC. Protein sequence: CAWSVTSGETQYF.

This chain uses TRBV18 with TRBJ2-3; 8 bases match TRBD1. CDR1 and CDR2 from the germline V gene are KGHSH and LQKENI. The CDR3 is made up of 17 amino acids. The junction had 14 bases not matched to a gene; V was cut back by 5 bases and J by 4 bases. The CDR3 DNA reads as TGTGCCAGCTCAGCCGGATTAGGACAGGGAATCGCAGATACGCAGTATTTT. Amino acids: CASSAGLGQGIADTQYF.

This clone showed up just a few times. The chain carries TRBV5-5 and TRBJ1-1; D uncertain. Between the trimmed V and J ends, which lost 5 bases and 6 bases, there was a span of 20 bases. CDR3 length: 15 residues. Germline V gene lookup returns CDR1 SGHKS and CDR2 YYEKEE (reference sequence). The CDR3 is CASSLGRPGRPEAFF. Here the CDR3 DNA reads TGTGCCAGCAGTCTCGGCCGACCGGGAAGGCCTGAAGCTTTCTTT.

The chain employs TRBV24-1 and TRBJ2-1; 8 nucleotides line up with TRBD1. The CDR3 sequence is 16 residues long. V gave up 4 bases and J gave up 6 bases; unmatched junction bases: 10. Germline V gene data show CDR1 as KGHDR and CDR2 as SFDVKD. The DNA of the CDR3 is TGTGCCACCAGTGAGCCCGGGACAGGCTTTACCAATGAGCAGTTCTTC. This translates into CATSEPGTGFTNEQFF.

The chain is built from TRBV28 and TRBJ1-6, with D possibly matching TRBD1 (5 bases). The ends were cut back, 3 bases at V and 6 bases at J, with 9 bases in the middle. This CDR3 contains 14 residues. Per germline, CDR1 MDHEN and CDR2 SYDVKM. The CDR3 here is CASSFHRPNSPLHF. CDR3 bases: TGTGCCAGCAGTTTCCACAGGCCTAATTCACCCCTCCACTTT.

The chain is built from TRBV9 and TRBJ2-5; a weak D match, TRBD2 (6 bases). Germline assignment: CDR1 SGDLS and CDR2 YYNGEE. The germline V and J ends were trimmed by 0 bases and 5 bases, with 17 bases remaining between them. The CDR3 consists of 16 residues. The CDR3 bases are TGTGCCAGCAGCGTAGCGGGGGAAATGGTGTGGGAGACCCAGTACTTC. Its translation is CASSVAGEMVWETQYF.